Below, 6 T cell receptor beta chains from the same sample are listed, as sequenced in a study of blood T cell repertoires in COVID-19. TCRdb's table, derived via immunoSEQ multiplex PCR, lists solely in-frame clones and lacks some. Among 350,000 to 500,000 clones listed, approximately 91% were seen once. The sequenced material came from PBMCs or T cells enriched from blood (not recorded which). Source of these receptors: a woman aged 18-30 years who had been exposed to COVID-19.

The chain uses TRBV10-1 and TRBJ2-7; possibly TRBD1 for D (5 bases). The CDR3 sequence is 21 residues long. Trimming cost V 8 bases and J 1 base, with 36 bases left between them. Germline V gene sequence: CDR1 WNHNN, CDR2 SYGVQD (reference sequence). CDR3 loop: CASGDKGVAGRVVVGSYEQYF. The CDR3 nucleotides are TGCGCCAGCGGAGACAAGGGCGTGGCAGGCAGGGTGGTGGTCGGGTCCTACGAGCAGTACTTC.

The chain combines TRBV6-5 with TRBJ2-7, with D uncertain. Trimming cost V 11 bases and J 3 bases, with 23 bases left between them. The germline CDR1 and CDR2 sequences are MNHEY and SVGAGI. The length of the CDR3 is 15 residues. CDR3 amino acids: CAVQPGPSFVYEQYF. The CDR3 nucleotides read TGTGCCGTCCAACCGGGTCCCTCGTTCGTCTACGAGCAGTACTTC.

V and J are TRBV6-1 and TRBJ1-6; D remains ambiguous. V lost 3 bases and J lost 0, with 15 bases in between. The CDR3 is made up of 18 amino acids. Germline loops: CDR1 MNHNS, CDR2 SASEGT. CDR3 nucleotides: TGTGCCAGCAGTGATAAGTACGGGAGGAGCTCCTATAATTCACCCCTCCACTTT. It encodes CASSDKYGRSSYNSPLHF.

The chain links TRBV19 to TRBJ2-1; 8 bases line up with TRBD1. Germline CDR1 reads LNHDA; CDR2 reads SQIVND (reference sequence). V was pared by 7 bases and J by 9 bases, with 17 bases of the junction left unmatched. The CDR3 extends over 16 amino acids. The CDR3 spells CASKIRPGTGIVEQFF. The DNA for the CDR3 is TGTGCCAGTAAAATACGCCCCGGGACAGGTATTGTTGAGCAGTTCTTC.

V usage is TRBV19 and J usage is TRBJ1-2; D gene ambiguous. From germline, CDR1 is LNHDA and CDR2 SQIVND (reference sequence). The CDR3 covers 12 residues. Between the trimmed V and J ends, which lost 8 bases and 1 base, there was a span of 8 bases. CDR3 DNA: TGTGCCAGTTATGGGCTTAACTATGGCTACACCTTC. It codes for CASYGLNYGYTF.

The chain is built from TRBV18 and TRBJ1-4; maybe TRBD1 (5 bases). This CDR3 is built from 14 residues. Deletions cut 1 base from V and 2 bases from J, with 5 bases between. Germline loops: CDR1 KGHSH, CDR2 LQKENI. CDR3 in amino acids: CASSPQGTNEKLFF. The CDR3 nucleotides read TGTGCCAGCTCACCACAGGGGACTAATGAAAAACTGTTTTTT. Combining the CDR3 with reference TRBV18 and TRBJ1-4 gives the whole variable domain NAGVMQNPRHLVRRRGQEARLRCSPMKGHSHVYWYRQLPEEGLKFMVYLQKENIIDESGMPKERFSAEFPKEGPSILRIQQVVRGDSAAYFCASSPQGTNEKLFFGSGTQLSVL.